Listed here are 3 T cell receptor beta chains from one sample, sequenced in a study of blood T cell repertoires in COVID-19. TCRdb's table, derived via immunoSEQ multiplex PCR, lists solely in-frame clones and lacks some. The table has approximately 110,000 clones, 65% to 80% seen once. Sequencing used peripheral blood. The receptors were gathered from a human donor with acute or convalescent COVID-19. The donor label of this sample is uncertain.

The rearrangement joins TRBV28 to TRBJ1-2; perhaps TRBD1 as D (6 bases). This CDR3 is built from 14 residues. Trimming took off 6 bases at V and 4 bases at J, with 15 bases between the two ends. Germline V gene data show CDR1 as MDHEN and CDR2 as SYDVKM. The CDR3 protein is CASRMTGVLYGYTF. Here the CDR3 DNA reads TGTGCCAGCAGGATGACAGGCGTTCTCTATGGCTACACCTTC.

Here the CDR3 DNA reads TGCAGTGCTAAGCTCACAGATACGCAGTATTTT. Translated: CSAKLTDTQYF. The chain links TRBV20-1 to TRBJ2-3; D remains unclear. V shed 4 bases and J shed 2 bases, with 4 bases lying between them. The CDR3 runs to 11 residues. The germline CDR1 and CDR2 sequences are DFQATT and SNEGSKA (reference sequence).

The J gene is TRBJ1-2, the V gene TRBV4-1; maybe TRBD1 (6 bases). This CDR3 has 14 residues. The germline V gene encodes CDR1 MGHRA and CDR2 YSYEKL. Trimming removed 4 bases from V and 1 base from J, with 10 bases in between. CDR3 region: CASSLDRVNYGYTF. In DNA form, the CDR3 reads TGCGCCAGCAGCCTGGACAGAGTTAACTATGGCTACACCTTC.